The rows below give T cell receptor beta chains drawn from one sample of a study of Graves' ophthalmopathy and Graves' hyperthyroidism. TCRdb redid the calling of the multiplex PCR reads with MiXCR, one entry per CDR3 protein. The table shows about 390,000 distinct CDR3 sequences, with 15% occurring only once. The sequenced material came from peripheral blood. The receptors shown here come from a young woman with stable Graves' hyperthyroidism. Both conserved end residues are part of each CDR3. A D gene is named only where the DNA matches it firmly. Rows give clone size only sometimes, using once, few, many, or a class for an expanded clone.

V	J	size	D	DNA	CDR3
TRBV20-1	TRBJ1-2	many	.	TGCAGTGCTCAGACAGGTCTTTATGGCTACACCTTC	CSAQTGLYGYTF
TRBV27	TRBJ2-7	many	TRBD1	TGTGCCAGCAGTACGGGACAGGGGGGCCACGAGCAGTACTTC	CASSTGQGGHEQYF
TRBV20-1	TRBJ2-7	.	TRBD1	TGCAGTGCTAGTCGACAGGGGCATTTCAAGCAGTACTTC	CSASRQGHFKQYF
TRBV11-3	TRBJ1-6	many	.	TGTGCCAGCAGCCCCTTCAAAGGGTCACCCCTCCACTTT	CASSPFKGSPLHF
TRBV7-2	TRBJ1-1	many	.	TGTGCCAGCAGCTTTAAGGGCGGCACTGAAGCTTTCTTT	CASSFKGGTEAFF
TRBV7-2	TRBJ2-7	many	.	TGTGCCAGCAGCCCAGGAGTCTTATCCTACTACGAGCAGTACTTC	CASSPGVLSYYEQYF
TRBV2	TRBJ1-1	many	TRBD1	TGTGCCAGCAGTGAGAGACAGGGCGAAGCTTTCTTT	CASSERQGEAFF
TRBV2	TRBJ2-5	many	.	TGTGCCAGCAGGGTTACAGAGACCCAGTACTTC	CASRVTETQYF
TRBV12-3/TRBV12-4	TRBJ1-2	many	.	TGTGCCAGCAGTTTCATCCAGTACTATGGCTACACCTTC	CASSFIQYYGYTF
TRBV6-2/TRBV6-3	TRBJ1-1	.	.	TGTGCCAGCTCCAGGCCAGGGATGAACACTGAAGCTTTCTTT	CASSRPGMNTEAFF
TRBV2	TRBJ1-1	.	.	TGTGCCAGCAGTGATTCGCGGATGAACACTGAAGCTTTCTTT	CASSDSRMNTEAFF
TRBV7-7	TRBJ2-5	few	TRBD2	TGTGCTAGCAGCTTGGGCGAGGCTAGCGGGGGGTTCCAAGAGACCCAGTACTTC	CASSLGEASGGFQETQYF
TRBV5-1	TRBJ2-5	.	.	TGCTCCAGCAGCTTGGATGAGACCCAGTACTTC	CSSSLDETQYF
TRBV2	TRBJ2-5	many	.	TGTGCCAGCACTAAGGGAGAGACCCAGTACTTC	CASTKGETQYF
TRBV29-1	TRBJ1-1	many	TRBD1	TGCAGCGTTGCGGGACAGGGGAACACTGAAGCTTTCTTT	CSVAGQGNTEAFF